The following is a T cell receptor (beta chain) sequence with its context. There is no known antigen for this receptor. Base qualities are not at hand, and no much larger clone is one base apart. The CDR3 holds 15 amino acids from the cysteine to the phenylalanine. Just the 45-base CDR3 DNA is kept, in frame starting at base 1. Trimming accounts for 1 base at V and 5 bases at J, while the number of junction bases matched to no gene is 4. Looking up the germline V gene yields CDR1 MGHDK and CDR2 SYGVNS. In total, approximately 700 healthy bone marrow donors made up the cohort. At the time of sampling, every cohort member was nominally healthy, though immune exposures that went unrecorded were likely present. The donor was CMV seronegative and belonged to the group of 350 to 400 seronegative cohort members. Each donor provided a peripheral blood sample, and peripheral blood mononuclear cells were used for TCR beta sequencing. Genomic DNA extraction from the blood cell samples was performed with the Qiagen DNeasy Blood Extraction Kit.

Library preparation employed the immunoSEQ multiplex PCR assay. A mixture of 60 forward primers for TCR Vbeta segments and 13 reverse primers for TCR Jbeta segments was used in the multiplex PCR. The CDR3 region of rearranged TCR beta genes was amplified from genomic DNA with a multiplex PCR assay. Amplified TCR beta libraries were sequenced as 87-base-pair reads on the Illumina HiSeq System. Per the source publication's procedure: In a later analysis, tens of millions of unique TCR beta chains were counted across the 650 to 750 repertoires, and roughly 9.9 million of these chains were shared by at least two donors. Raw reads were error-corrected and collapsed into unique sequences with a nearest-neighbor algorithm that merged closely related sequences to remove PCR and sequencing errors. V, D and J gene segments were assigned by aligning CDR3 sequences to IMGT reference sequences. For a sequence to be retained, a match of at least six nucleotides to both a V gene segment and a J gene segment was required. Rearrangements were called productive when the CDR3 lacked stop codons and stayed in frame with V and J; all others were non-productive. CDR3 was defined by IMGT convention, running from the second conserved V-encoded cysteine to the conserved J-encoded phenylalanine. Sequences without an unambiguous match to a single V gene segment were excluded from the earlier analysis of about 630 of the donors. An earlier analysis of fewer than 750 of the donors classified V segments as functional when productive rearrangements were above 56.7% and as segregating when the standard deviation between donors was above 5%. A statistical classification framework was built to diagnose cytomegalovirus status from the catalog of TCR beta chain sequences. A later analysis assigned V and J genes by comparing TCR nucleotide sequences with IMGT/GENE-DB human TR gene sequences. In a later analysis, CDR3 sequences and most-parsimonious VDJ recombination scenarios were assigned using the TCRdist pipeline. A later analysis defined each TCR beta chain by its CDR3 amino acid sequence plus V-gene family, and excluded reads lacking a unique V-gene family. A later analysis removed roughly 590 highly shared, low-generation-probability nucleotide sequences to deal with suspected cross-contamination and a sequencing artifact. In a later analysis, a clonal expansion index for each public chain was calculated from normalized within-repertoire ranks of inferred template counts. Generation probabilities in a later analysis came from a VDJ recombination model fitted to out-of-frame rearrangements, and those results were checked against IGoR. In a later analysis, hypergeometric tests were used to score TCR-TCR, TCR-HLA and TCR-CMV co-occurrence, with a repertoire-size bias correction applied to TCR pairs. To estimate false discovery rates, a later analysis permuted the HLA or CMV assignments 20 times. In a later analysis, co-occurring TCRs were grouped using DBSCAN, with TCRdist sequence similarity added in when clustering inside HLA-allele-positive subsets. Repertoires with fewer than 30,000 or more than 120,000 public chains were left out of co-occurrence clustering, as were four to six repertoires with anomalous nucleotide sharing. The table was pulled from immuneACCESS by TCRdb, which kept in-frame rearrangements only. Such tables lose some clones; where checked, under half of the loss comes from unresolved V genes, and the rest has no known cause. Clone size and the V and J calls come from that table; the DNA yielded D and trimming. Here the sample has about 140,000 clones; around 84% occur a single time. The ten most abundant clones make up 2% to 2.5% of the sample.

The source of the sample is a study of cytomegalovirus exposure and HLA in healthy donors (dated by TCRdb to 2016 to 2017). Study-wide context: An earlier analysis of 587 of the donors reported approximately 270 Gb of sequence data and roughly 100 million unique TCR beta sequences from about 179 million T cells. Approximately 300 gigabases of sequencing data and approximately 92 million unique TCR sequences made up an early release that covered approximately 650 HLA-typed donors. Of the approximately 400 genotyped donors, roughly 80% fell in the genetic ancestry cluster associated with self-reported Caucasian donors. The study was designed to test whether signatures of past pathogen exposure could be identified by cataloging public T cell receptors. The study profiled the T cell repertoires of about 720 subjects by immunosequencing and related them to cytomegalovirus serostatus. Besides the first cohort of approximately 670 subjects, a separate validation cohort made up of roughly 120 different subjects was used. The study combined high-throughput TCR immunosequencing, statistical association of individual TCRs with disease status, and machine learning to predict cytomegalovirus infection status. In a later analysis, previously published TCR beta repertoires from about 640 donors were re-analyzed and high-resolution HLA genotyping was added so that TCR occurrence patterns could be studied. In the later analysis, no new phenotypic data were used to find candidate immune exposures; instead, reliance was placed on TCR beta sequences and their occurrence across donors. An earlier analysis of approximately 640 of the donors applied high-throughput TCR beta sequencing to assess whether each TCR beta V gene segment acted as functional or pseudogenic. Alongside the repertoire data, information on donor age, sex, ethnicity and CMV serostatus was compiled. A later genetic analysis took genome-wide SNP genotypes for about 55% of the 666 donors and used that subset as a discovery cohort. All discovery cohort repertoires had been generated on a single sequencing platform. Class I and class II HLA loci were covered by the typing at four-digit resolution. The number of donors typed differed by locus, with about 629-630 for A, B, C, DRB1 and DQB1, 522 for DQA1, 600 to 610 for DPA1, and roughly 450 for DPB1. Because of strong linkage in the cohort, roughly five DR-DQ haplotypes were treated as single units for association and clustering. Across about 380 genotyped donors of the cohort, an average of about 220,000 unique TCR beta nucleotide sequences per donor were sequenced, and approximately 17% of those sequences were non-productive.

Overall study outcomes, separate from this receptor: The earlier analysis of a few hundred of the donors excluded about 16 rarely observed V segments, including chromosome 9 orphons, because counts were too low. It was suggested by the authors that the approach could potentially be generalized to other disease states and immunological phenotypes. Roughly uniform sequencing depth across donors was assumed in presence/absence analyses, although this assumption may not hold. In vitro tests confirmed that a few of the cytomegalovirus-associated TCR beta chains recognize cytomegalovirus antigens. Compared with the roughly 700-donor mean, donors in an Asian-associated ancestry cluster had fewer N-insertions in productive TCRs, according to a later genetic analysis. A group of highly shared sequence variants was considered likely to be a technical artifact of the sequencing pipeline. Because HLA typing was unavailable for some donors at each locus, only the typed subset was used in association tests. A total of about 180 TCR beta chains were listed by the study as associated with cytomegalovirus. In an earlier analysis of more than 500 of the donors, most TCR beta V segments appeared in productive rearrangements about 87% or about 30% of the time, broadly matching IMGT annotations. Across donors, most TCR sequences were observed very rarely, whereas some public TCRs were present in many individuals. Linkage disequilibrium might explain the correlated functional status among segregating V segments, but an unknown experimental factor could not be excluded. Several of the top co-occurrence clusters appeared to be linked to parvovirus B19, influenza, CMV and Epstein-Barr virus, according to a later analysis. A further reported finding was that TCR beta sequences accurately predicted the HLA-A and HLA-B alleles for most subjects in the first cohort. Compared with equally common non-associated chains, HLA-associated TCR beta chains in a later analysis were more clonally expanded and had lower generation probabilities. When HLA alleles, especially DR and DQ, strongly co-occurred, TCR associations were difficult to assign to individual alleles. According to a later analysis, TCR association rates differed among HLA loci, with DRB1 alleles showing the most associated TCRs and HLA-C alleles showing the fewest. This cohort had only TCR beta chains sequenced, and the lack of alpha or paired-chain data limited which features could be detected. For the cohort, immune exposure information was limited to CMV serostatus. In a later analysis, most CMV-associated TCR beta chains were found to appear HLA-restricted, with HLA associations seemingly driven largely by CMV exposure. The 87-base-pair reads could not distinguish some IMGT-functional V segments, including TRBV6-2 and TRBV6-3, so those segments were excluded. In both the original and validation cohorts, the classifier was reported to diagnose cytomegalovirus status with high specificity and sensitivity. V-gene and J-gene trimming of TCR beta chains was associated with a missense DCLRE1C variant in a later genetic analysis, and the association was replicated in an independent cohort. In a later analysis, around 17,000 TCR beta sequences were associated with specific HLA alleles at a false discovery rate of 0.05.

The sample was PBMCs. This sequence was found in a boy aged 2 to 10 in good health and CMV-seronegative. The rearrangement joined TRBV25-1 to TRBJ1-1; TRBD1 matches 10 bases in the middle. The CDR3: CASSESRQGATEAFF. Read as DNA, the sequence is TGTGCCAGCAGTGAATCCCGACAGGGGGCGACTGAAGCTTTCTTT.